This T cell receptor (beta chain) stems from a study of tumor-infiltrating lymphocytes in primary liver carcinoma. Joint extraction of RNA and DNA used about 17-33 mg of bulk tissue that was unsorted. For this clonotype: Germline and junction disagree at one end, which may indicate a read error.

Germline CDR1 is SQVTM and CDR2 is ANQGSEA. CDR3 length equals 12 residues. Using a constant-region primer together with ProtoScript II reverse transcriptase, TCR beta cDNA was made from around 500 ng of total RNA. TCR beta libraries came from three nested multiplex PCR rounds using slightly modified ARM-PCR. The first two PCR rounds, roughly 9 cycles each, used TRBV1-TRBV30 forward primers and a C-beta reverse primer. TCRdb re-called the multiplex PCR reads through MiXCR, storing one row per CDR3 protein. The sample has roughly 32,000 distinct CDR3 sequences, roughly four fifths seen once. The TCR was taken from a man aged 40-49 years with primary liver carcinoma and hepatitis B virus infection. Input material: liver tumor tissue from sampling region 4. As for subset: tumor region T4, right-lateral pole. V is TRBV29-1 and J is TRBJ2-3; tentative D call: TRBD1 (6 bases). Here the CDR3 reads CSVGAKGVTHYF. The CDR3 DNA is TGCAGCGTTGGCGCCAAGGGGGTTACGCACTATTTT.